Listed below are T cell receptor beta chains from one sample, sequenced in a study of blood T cell repertoires in COVID-19. Sequencing was performed with immunoSEQ multiplex PCR; in TCRdb, only in-frame clones are kept and a portion is missing. The table lists over 130,000 clones, 88% of them singletons. The sample comprised peripheral blood. The receptors stem from a human donor in a cohort sampled during active COVID-19. Both conserved end residues are part of each CDR3. A D gene is named only where the DNA matches it firmly. Size tells how often a clone was seen (once, few, many) or the class of an expanded clone, and some rows leave it out.

d_call: -; j_call: TRBJ2-1; clone_size: -; v_call: TRBV30; cdr3_nt: TGTGCCTGGAGCTGGTCGGGGAGCGGAATCTACAATGAGCAGTTCTTC; cdr3_aa: CAWSWSGSGIYNEQFF
d_call: TRBD1; j_call: TRBJ1-6; clone_size: -; v_call: TRBV5-6; cdr3_nt: TGTGCCAGCAGCTGGGGACAGGGATCTTCACCCCTCCACTTT; cdr3_aa: CASSWGQGSSPLHF
d_call: -; j_call: TRBJ2-7; clone_size: -; v_call: TRBV6-2/TRBV6-3; cdr3_nt: TGTGCCAGCAGCCAGCCTAGAGGAGGTGCCGAGCAGTACTTC; cdr3_aa: CASSQPRGGAEQYF
d_call: -; j_call: TRBJ2-7; clone_size: -; v_call: TRBV4-3; cdr3_nt: TGCGCCAGCAGCCAAGAGAAAGGGGACGAGCAGTACTTC; cdr3_aa: CASSQEKGDEQYF
d_call: TRBD1; j_call: TRBJ1-2; clone_size: -; v_call: TRBV5-1; cdr3_nt: TGCGCCAGTCGCAAGACAGGGTTTGATGCGGATGGCTACACCTTC; cdr3_aa: CASRKTGFDADGYTF
d_call: -; j_call: TRBJ1-5; clone_size: -; v_call: TRBV30; cdr3_nt: TGTGCCTGGAGTGTAGCGGGTAACAATCAGCCCCAGCATTTT; cdr3_aa: CAWSVAGNNQPQHF
d_call: -; j_call: TRBJ2-7; clone_size: -; v_call: TRBV19; cdr3_nt: TGTGCCAGTAGTATAGTAGGTAGGGGCTACGAGCAGTACTTC; cdr3_aa: CASSIVGRGYEQYF
d_call: -; j_call: TRBJ2-6; clone_size: -; v_call: TRBV2; cdr3_nt: TGTGCCAGCACAGCTGGGGCCAACGTCCTGACTTTC; cdr3_aa: CASTAGANVLTF
d_call: -; j_call: TRBJ1-3; clone_size: -; v_call: TRBV9; cdr3_nt: TGTGCCAGCAGCCCCCTCAACGGAGGCTCTGGAAACACCATATATTTT; cdr3_aa: CASSPLNGGSGNTIYF
d_call: -; j_call: TRBJ2-2; clone_size: -; v_call: TRBV11-2; cdr3_nt: TGTGCCAGCAGCTTAGAGGCAGGGAACACCGGGGAGCTGTTTTTT; cdr3_aa: CASSLEAGNTGELFF
d_call: TRBD1; j_call: TRBJ1-2; clone_size: once; v_call: TRBV3-1/TRBV3-2; cdr3_nt: TGTGCCAGCACCGCGGGGACAGGGGCCGTTAACTATGGCTACACCTTC; cdr3_aa: CASTAGTGAVNYGYTF
d_call: TRBD2; j_call: TRBJ2-1; clone_size: -; v_call: TRBV15; cdr3_nt: TGTGCCACCAGCAGATCCCGGACTAGCGGGGGCATCTACAATGAGCAGTTCTTC; cdr3_aa: CATSRSRTSGGIYNEQFF
d_call: -; j_call: TRBJ1-2; clone_size: -; v_call: TRBV7-2; cdr3_nt: TGTGCCAGCAGCTTAGACGTACTCTATGGCTACACCTTC; cdr3_aa: CASSLDVLYGYTF
d_call: TRBD1; j_call: TRBJ2-7; clone_size: -; v_call: TRBV30; cdr3_nt: TGTGCCTGGAGTGTCGGGACAGGGCTTTCCTACGAGCAGTACTTC; cdr3_aa: CAWSVGTGLSYEQYF
d_call: -; j_call: TRBJ1-2; clone_size: once; v_call: TRBV20-1; cdr3_nt: TGCATGGGGGCACAGACCCATGGCTACACCTTC; cdr3_aa: CMGAQTHGYTF
d_call: -; j_call: TRBJ2-1; clone_size: -; v_call: TRBV5-6; cdr3_nt: TGTGCCAGCAGCTCTCCTAGCCGTCCTAGCAATGAGCAGTTCTTC; cdr3_aa: CASSSPSRPSNEQFF